The 13 T cell receptor beta chains reported below all come from one sample, sequenced in a study of T cell responses to AZD1222 COVID-19 vaccine. Produced via immunoSEQ multiplex PCR; TCRdb's table is partial and in-frame only. The top ten hold 2.5% to 3.5% of the sample, which has roughly 97,000 clones, about nine tenths seen once. Here the sequenced sample was peripheral blood, taken 28 days after the second dose of the MenACWY control vaccine. Receptors were obtained from an adult who received the MenACWY meningococcal vaccine as a control.

The chain joins TRBV7-9 to TRBJ2-3; 9 bases line up with TRBD2. Germline CDR1 SEHNR, CDR2 FQNEAQ (reference sequence). This CDR3 has 15 amino acids. V dropped 2 bases and J dropped 0; count of bases not matched to a gene: 0. The CDR3 reads CASSLLAGSTDTQYF. In DNA form, the CDR3 reads TGTGCCAGCAGCTTACTAGCGGGGAGCACAGATACGCAGTATTTT.

The chain combines TRBV24-1 with TRBJ2-3; D gene unclear. V was shortened by 6 bases and J by 10 bases, with 16 bases between the two germline ends. This CDR3 is 13 amino acids long. Germline V gives CDR1 KGHDR, CDR2 SFDVKD. CDR3 in DNA: TGTGCCACCAGTCTCACTGTCCCGTATCCGCAGTATTTT. Its translation is CATSLTVPYPQYF.

This sequence joins TRBV11-2 and TRBJ2-3; TRBD1 might be the D (6 bases). CDR3 size: 16 residues. The V and J ends lost 8 bases and 3 bases respectively, with 21 bases between them. Germline CDR1 and CDR2: SGHAT and FQNNGV. The CDR3 loop reads CASHYPIGQGTDTQYF. CDR3 DNA sequence: TGTGCCAGCCATTACCCCATAGGCCAGGGGACAGATACGCAGTATTTT.

V is TRBV4-1 and J is TRBJ1-1; 8 bases agree with TRBD1. Trimming removed 3 bases from V and 2 bases from J; junction bases left unmatched: 5. The germline V gene encodes CDR1 MGHRA and CDR2 YSYEKL. The CDR3 has 15 residues. As DNA, the CDR3 is TGCGCCAGCAGCCACAGGACAGGGATAAACACTGAAGCTTTCTTT. It is translated as CASSHRTGINTEAFF.

This sequence joins TRBV7-2 and TRBJ1-2; D call uncertain. Germline V lookup: CDR1 SGHTA, CDR2 FQGNSA. V was cut by 2 bases and J by 8 bases, with 18 bases left in between. The CDR3 is 15 residues long. The CDR3 DNA is TGTGCCAGCAGCTTATATCAGGTGGGGTCGGAAGGCTACACCTTC. Encoded protein: CASSLYQVGSEGYTF.

This rearrangement joins TRBV14 to TRBJ1-1; 9 bases agree with TRBD1. V lost 10 bases to trimming and J lost 0 bases; unmatched junction nucleotides: 6. CDR1 and CDR2 from the germline V gene are SGHDN and FVKESK. The CDR3 contains 14 residues. CDR3 sequence: CANRGQILNTEAFF. In nucleotides, the CDR3 is TGTGCCAACAGGGGGCAGATTCTGAACACTGAAGCTTTCTTT.

This chain connects TRBV9 to TRBJ2-5, with 12 nucleotides matching TRBD2. The CDR3 loop spans 16 amino acids. Germline V lookup: CDR1 SGDLS, CDR2 YYNGEE. The junction had 7 bases not matched to a gene; V was cut back by 0 bases and J by 7 bases. CDR3 amino acids: CASSVDLAGGRGTQYF. The CDR3, as DNA: TGTGCCAGCAGCGTAGATCTAGCGGGGGGGCGCGGGACCCAGTACTTC.

CDR3 region: CASSLGTSGEDTQYF. The CDR3, as DNA: TGCGCCAGCAGCTTGGGGACTAGCGGGGAAGATACGCAGTATTTT. The chain recombines TRBV5-1 with TRBJ2-3; 12 nucleotides match TRBD2. Trimming cost V 0 bases and J 5 bases; bases outside gene matches: 1. The germline V gene has CDR1 SGHRS and CDR2 YFSETQ. The CDR3 length is 15 residues.

The chain employs TRBV5-8 and TRBJ1-1; TRBD1 might be the D (6 bases). V was cut by 4 bases and J by 0 bases, with 10 bases left in between. This CDR3 has 14 amino acids. The germline gives CDR1 SGHTS, CDR2 YDEGEE. The CDR3 spells CASSTQGMNTEAFF. CDR3 nucleotide sequence: TGTGCCAGCAGCACACAGGGAATGAACACTGAAGCTTTCTTT.

The chain employs TRBV7-8 and TRBJ1-5; D is ambiguous. V dropped 1 base and J dropped 6 bases, with 25 bases sitting between them. CDR1 and CDR2 from the germline V gene are SGHVS and FQNEAQ. CDR3 length: 19 amino acids. CDR3 in DNA: TGTGCCAGCAGCTTAGACCGCCCCCAATTCCTCGGCCGGGGTCAGCCCCAGCATTTT. Translated, it gives CASSLDRPQFLGRGQPQHF. The variable domain in full, completed from reference TRBV7-8 and TRBJ1-5, reads GAGVSQSPRYKVAKRGQDVALRCDPISGHVSLFWYQQALGQGPEFLTYFQNEAQLDKSGLPSDRFFAERPEGSVSTLKIQRTQQEDSAVYLCASSLDRPQFLGRGQPQHFGDGTRLSIL.

The chain employs TRBV18 and TRBJ1-4; D might be TRBD1 (6 bases). The CDR3 extends over 17 amino acids. The V gene lost 6 bases and the J gene lost 1 base, with 18 bases spanning the gap. Germline lookup yields CDR1 KGHSH and CDR2 LQKENI. Here the CDR3 reads CASSLESGGLTNEKLFF. The CDR3 nucleotides are TGTGCCAGCTCCCTGGAGTCGGGGGGCCTAACTAATGAAAAACTGTTTTTT. The variable domain in full, with the rest retrieved from reference TRBV18 and TRBJ1-4, is NAGVMQNPRHLVRRRGQEARLRCSPMKGHSHVYWYRQLPEEGLKFMVYLQKENIIDESGMPKERFSAEFPKEGPSILRIQQVVRGDSAAYFCASSLESGGLTNEKLFFGSGTQLSVL.

The rearrangement joins TRBV24-1 to TRBJ2-1; 7 bases are shared with TRBD1. V shed 3 bases, J shed 2 bases, and the junction held 6 bases outside the gene matches. Germline loops: CDR1 KGHDR, CDR2 SFDVKD. The CDR3 extends over 16 amino acids. The CDR3 sequence: CATSDQQGTTYNEQFF. Written as DNA, the CDR3 is TGTGCCACCAGTGATCAACAGGGGACCACCTACAATGAGCAGTTCTTC.

The chain joins TRBV6-1 to TRBJ2-1; 15 bases fit TRBD2. The CDR3 extends over 19 amino acids. Per germline, CDR1 MNHNS and CDR2 SASEGT. V gave up 4 bases and J gave up 4 bases; unmatched junction bases: 11. In nucleotides, the CDR3 is TGTGCCAGCAGTGTTCCAACCGGGACTAGCGGGGGGCAATACAATGAGCAGTTCTTC. Its translation: CASSVPTGTSGGQYNEQFF.